Each of the 12 T cell receptor beta chains below was sequenced from the same sample in a study of T-cell memory formation after mild COVID-19. TCRdb independently ran MiXCR on the 5' RACE reads; one entry per CDR3 protein. The table lists some 150,000 distinct CDR3 sequences, over 6% of them singletons. Specimen: PBMCs or a T cell subset sorted from them (not recorded which). The source of these receptors is an adult woman who had mild COVID-19 (a few samples of this study predate the infection). Cell type and time point are not known.

This clonotype was counted many times. The J gene is TRBJ1-2, the V gene TRBV12-3 or TRBV12-4; D unclear. CDR3 length: 13 amino acids. Trimming took off 5 bases at V and 4 bases at J, with 11 bases between the two ends. CDR3 coding DNA: TGTGCCAGCAGTGTACCTAGCCTCTATGGCTACACCTTC. Its protein product is CASSVPSLYGYTF.

This clonotype was observed a few times. CDR3 sequence reads: CASSQVGNEQFF. The CDR3 nucleotides are TGTGCCAGCAGCCAAGTGGGCAATGAGCAGTTCTTC. The chain has TRBV4-2 and TRBJ2-1; D not resolved. Germline values: CDR1 LGHNA, CDR2 YNFKEQ. Trimming removed 1 base from V and 6 bases from J, with 4 bases in between. The length of the CDR3 is 12 residues.

The chain combines TRBV11-2 with TRBJ2-1; D might be TRBD2 (7 bases). The germline gives CDR1 SGHAT, CDR2 FQNNGV. The V end was cut by 6 bases, the J end by 3 bases, with 18 bases between. The CDR3 extends over 16 amino acids. Here the CDR3 reads CASRGGGNYFYNEQFF. The CDR3 DNA follows: TGTGCCAGCAGGGGAGGGGGTAATTATTTCTACAATGAGCAGTTCTTC.

This clonotype showed up just a few times. The chain recombines TRBV5-4 with TRBJ2-5; the match to TRBD1 covers 8 bases. Germline values: CDR1 SGHNT, CDR2 YYREEE (reference sequence). The CDR3 consists of 13 residues. V lost 4 bases to trimming and J lost 4 bases; unmatched junction nucleotides: 3. CDR3 region: CASSPDRAETQYF. CDR3 DNA: TGTGCCAGCAGCCCGGACAGGGCAGAGACCCAGTACTTC.

Ten or more counts support this clonotype. The J gene is TRBJ2-7, the V gene TRBV20-1; 7 bases are a match to TRBD1. Germline values: CDR1 DFQATT, CDR2 SNEGSKA (reference sequence). This CDR3 has 15 residues. The junction had 13 bases not matched to a gene; V was cut back by 4 bases and J by 4 bases. In DNA form, the CDR3 reads TGCAGTGCTACAACCCGACAGGGCGGTAGATACGAGCAGTACTTC. Translating it yields CSATTRQGGRYEQYF.

This clonotype was counted between two and nine times. This chain links TRBV20-1 with TRBJ2-3, with D perhaps matching TRBD2 (5 bases). This CDR3 has 13 amino acids. Germline CDR1 and CDR2: DFQATT and SNEGSKA (reference sequence). V gave up 6 bases and J gave up 2 bases, with 12 bases separating them. CDR3: CSAPTRTTDTQYF. The CDR3 DNA sequence: TGCAGTGCCCCTACTAGGACCACAGATACGCAGTATTTT.

This clonotype was counted many times. The V and J genes are TRBV20-1 and TRBJ2-1; D possibly corresponds to TRBD2 (5 bases). CDR1 is DFQATT, CDR2 SNEGSKA, per germline (reference sequence). V lost 1 base to trimming and J lost 6 bases, with 13 bases between them. The CDR3 runs 14 residues. CDR3: CSARGRLAGNEQFF. Written as DNA, the CDR3 is TGCAGTGCTAGAGGAAGGCTAGCCGGCAATGAGCAGTTCTTC.

A few counts support this clonotype. The rearrangement uses TRBV6-2 or TRBV6-3 and TRBJ2-5, with D uncertain. CDR1 and CDR2 from the germline V gene are MNHEY and SVGEGT. V shed 3 bases and J shed 2 bases, with 13 bases lying between them. The CDR3 contains 15 residues. CDR3 in amino acids: CASSYYDLGQETQYF. The CDR3 nucleotides are TGTGCCAGCAGTTATTACGATCTAGGACAAGAGACCCAGTACTTC.

This clonotype was seen at least ten times. The rearrangement links TRBV5-1 to TRBJ2-3; 11 bases are shared with TRBD2. The CDR3 consists of 16 residues. Germline V gives CDR1 SGHRS, CDR2 YFSETQ. The V gene end was trimmed by 1 base and the J gene end by 1 base; junction bases not matched to a gene: 2. CDR3 amino acids: CASSLLLAGGTDTQYF. CDR3 nucleotides: TGCGCCAGCAGCTTGCTACTAGCGGGGGGCACAGATACGCAGTATTTT.

This clonotype came up many times. The chain joins TRBV29-1 to TRBJ2-1; D is possibly TRBD2 (5 bases). The CDR3 has 14 residues. Between the trimmed V and J ends, which lost 3 bases and 9 bases, there was a span of 18 bases. Germline lookup yields CDR1 SQVTM and CDR2 ANQGSEA. Here the CDR3 reads CSVDRVGNAGEQFF. DNA of the CDR3: TGCAGCGTTGATAGGGTGGGCAATGCGGGTGAGCAGTTCTTC.

This chain uses TRBV15 with TRBJ2-7; D may be TRBD1 or TRBD2 (5 bases each). Germline values: CDR1 LNHNV, CDR2 YYDKDF (reference sequence). This CDR3 is built from 16 residues. Trimming left V 1 base short and J 0 bases short, with 13 bases between. CDR3 region: CATSRALGTSSYEQYF. DNA for the CDR3: TGTGCCACCAGCAGAGCTCTAGGGACCTCCTCCTACGAGCAGTACTTC.

This clonotype has a count of ten or more. V is TRBV29-1 and J is TRBJ1-2; D is undetermined. With 5 bases removed from V and 4 bases from J, the gap between germline ends came to 8 bases. The CDR3 runs to 11 residues. Germline V gene lookup returns CDR1 SQVTM and CDR2 ANQGSEA. The CDR3 coding sequence is TGCAGCGTTTGGTCGGTCTATGGCTACACCTTC. It codes for CSVWSVYGYTF. The whole variable domain, remainder taken from reference TRBV29-1 and TRBJ1-2, is SAVISQKPSRDICQRGTSLTIQCQVDSQVTMMFWYRQQPGQSLTLIATANQGSEATYESGFVIDKFPISRPNLTFSTLTVSNMSPEDSSIYLCSVWSVYGYTFGSGTRLTVV.